This entry lists 9 T cell receptor beta chains sequenced from one sample in a study of T cell responses to AZD1222 COVID-19 vaccine. Sequenced by immunoSEQ multiplex PCR; TCRdb stores in-frame clones only, minus some. This table has 150,000 or so clones, 90% appearing once. The specimen comprised peripheral blood, sampled 28 days after the second AZD1222 dose. These receptors all come from an adult who received the AZD1222 COVID-19 vaccine.

This chain uses TRBV7-9 with TRBJ2-1; 7 bases line up with TRBD1. Unmatched junction bases numbered 5, after V lost 4 bases and J lost 5 bases. Germline assignment: CDR1 SEHNR and CDR2 FQNEAQ (reference sequence). The CDR3 spans 14 residues. The CDR3 DNA reads as TGTGCCAGCAGCTCGGACAGGCCCAACAATGAGCAGTTCTTC. It is translated as CASSSDRPNNEQFF.

The gene calls are TRBV5-4 and TRBJ2-7, with a tentative D call TRBD1 (7 bases). Trimming cost V 4 bases and J 7 bases, with 18 bases left between them. Germline CDR1 is SGHNT and CDR2 is YYREEE (reference sequence). CDR3 size: 14 residues. The chain's CDR3 is CASSQGGTAREQYF. The CDR3 nucleotides are TGTGCCAGCAGCCAAGGCGGGACAGCCCGGGAGCAGTACTTC.

This sequence joins TRBV5-6 and TRBJ1-5; D unclear. Per the germline V gene, CDR1 is SGHDT and CDR2 is YYEEEE. This CDR3 is 17 amino acids long. V shed 1 base and J shed 2 bases, with 16 bases lying between them. CDR3 amino acids: CASSLRGNIGRNQPQHF. The CDR3 nucleotides are TGTGCCAGCAGCTTGAGAGGGAACATAGGGCGCAATCAGCCCCAGCATTTT.

This chain uses TRBV3-1 (or the pseudogene TRBV3-2) with TRBJ1-5; D gene unclear. V was pared by 0 bases and J by 3 bases, with 12 bases between. The V gene's germline CDR1 is LGHDT and CDR2 YNNKEL (reference sequence). The CDR3 contains 16 residues. This chain's CDR3 is CASSQEPGSHNQPQHF. The CDR3 nucleotides read TGTGCCAGCAGCCAAGAACCTGGCAGCCACAATCAGCCCCAGCATTTT.

The chain carries TRBV5-4 and TRBJ2-1, with TRBD1 matching over 7 bases. Trimming removed 3 bases from V and 5 bases from J; junction bases left unmatched: 8. From germline, CDR1 is SGHNT and CDR2 YYREEE (reference sequence). The CDR3 has 15 residues. The CDR3 is CASSSPGQRDNEQFF. The CDR3 coding sequence is TGTGCCAGCAGCTCCCCGGGACAGCGAGACAATGAGCAGTTCTTC.

The chain employs TRBV7-3 and TRBJ2-3; the D gene is possibly TRBD2 (5 bases). The CDR3 runs to 11 residues. The germline V gene encodes CDR1 SGHTA and CDR2 FQGTGA. V lost 2 bases and J lost 11, with 8 bases in between. CDR3 bases: TGTGCCAGCAGCTTATTCGGGGAGCAGTATTTT. Translating it yields CASSLFGEQYF.

This clone was found a few times. The chain couples TRBV27 to TRBJ1-1; D remains ambiguous. V lost 5 bases to trimming and J lost 2 bases, with 3 bases between them. Germline values: CDR1 MNHEY, CDR2 SMNVEV (reference sequence). This CDR3 is 11 amino acids long. For the CDR3, the DNA is TGTGCCAGCAGTCACAACACTGAAGCTTTCTTT. Its translation is CASSHNTEAFF.

The chain uses TRBV4-2 and TRBJ2-7; 11 positions match TRBD2. The CDR3 totals 16 residues. Germline CDR1 is LGHNA and CDR2 is YNFKEQ. The V and J ends lost 2 bases and 5 bases, in that order; junction bases with no gene match: 8. CDR3 amino acids: CASSQQLAGAKHEQYF. The CDR3 nucleotides are TGTGCCAGCAGCCAACAACTAGCGGGAGCGAAGCACGAGCAGTACTTC.

J is TRBJ2-3 and V is TRBV6-4, with D perhaps given as TRBD1 or TRBD2 (5 bases each). Germline CDR1 reads MRHNA; CDR2 reads SNTAGT. This CDR3 spans 14 amino acids. Trimming shortened V by 8 bases and J by 4 bases, and 16 bases separated the two germline ends. The CDR3 sequence is CASSTDGGADTQYF. The CDR3 DNA follows: TGTGCCAGCTCGACAGATGGGGGAGCAGATACGCAGTATTTT.